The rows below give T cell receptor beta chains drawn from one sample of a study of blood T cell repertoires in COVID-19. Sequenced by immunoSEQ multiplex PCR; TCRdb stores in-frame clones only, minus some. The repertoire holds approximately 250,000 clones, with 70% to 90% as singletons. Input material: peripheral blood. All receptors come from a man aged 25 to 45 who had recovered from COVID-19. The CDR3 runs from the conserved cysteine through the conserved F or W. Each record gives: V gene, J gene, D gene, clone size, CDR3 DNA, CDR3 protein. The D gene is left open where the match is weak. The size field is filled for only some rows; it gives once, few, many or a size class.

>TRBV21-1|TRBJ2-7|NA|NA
TGTGCCAGCAGCAAAGCAGGAGTTGGGGAGCAGTACTTC
CASSKAGVGEQYF
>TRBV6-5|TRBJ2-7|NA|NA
TGTGCCAGCGGACAGGGGACTAGTTTTTTTGGCGAGCAGTACTTC
CASGQGTSFFGEQYF
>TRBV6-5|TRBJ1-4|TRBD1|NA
TGTGCCAGCAGTTGGGACAGGGGGAACGAAAAACTGTTTTTT
CASSWDRGNEKLFF
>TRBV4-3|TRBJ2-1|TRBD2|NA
TGCGCCAGCAGCCAAGATCTAGGGCGGGGGGTATACAATGAGCAGTTCTTC
CASSQDLGRGVYNEQFF
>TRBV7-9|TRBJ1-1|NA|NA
TGTGCCAGCAGCTTAGAGGAGGAGACTGAAGCTTTCTTT
CASSLEEETEAFF
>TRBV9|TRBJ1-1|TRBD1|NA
TGTGCCAGCAGCGTCCAGACAGGGTCCACTGAAGCTTTCTTT
CASSVQTGSTEAFF
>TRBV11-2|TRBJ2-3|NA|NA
TGTGCCAGCAGCACCCTGGGGACTCTACCAAGCACAGATACGCAGTATTTT
CASSTLGTLPSTDTQYF
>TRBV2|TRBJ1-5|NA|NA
TGTGCCAGCAGACGAAGTGGGCAGGGCCTCAACTGGAATCAGCCCCAGCATTTT
CASRRSGQGLNWNQPQHF
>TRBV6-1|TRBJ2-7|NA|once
TGTGCCAGCAGTGAAAGGGGCTTCCCCTACGAGCAGTACTTC
CASSERGFPYEQYF
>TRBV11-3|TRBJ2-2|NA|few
TGTGCCAGCAGCTTCCGTGGGGGGACGACCGGGGAGCTGTTTTTT
CASSFRGGTTGELFF
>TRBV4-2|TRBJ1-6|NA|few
TGTGCCAGCAGCCAAGATCGAGACACCAATTCACCCCTCCACTTT
CASSQDRDTNSPLHF
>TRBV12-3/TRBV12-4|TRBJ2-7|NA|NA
TGTGCCAGCAGTTTATGGCAGGGCTACGAGCAGTACTTC
CASSLWQGYEQYF
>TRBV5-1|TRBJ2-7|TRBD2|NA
TGCGCCAGCAGGGGCGGGGGGGTCACCTACGAGCAGTACTTC
CASRGGGVTYEQYF
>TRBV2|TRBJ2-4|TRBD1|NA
TGTGCCAGCAGTGACGGGACAGGGGACATTCAGTACTTC
CASSDGTGDIQYF
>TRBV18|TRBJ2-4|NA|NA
TGTGCCAGCTCCGAAGTCCAAATGAGGCGGGGTCGCGCCAAAAACATTCAGTACTTC
CASSEVQMRRGRAKNIQYF
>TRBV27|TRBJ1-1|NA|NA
TGTGCCACCGTAACTAAGAGACCGGGCAGGGGCGTCACTGAAGCTTTCTTT
CATVTKRPGRGVTEAFF
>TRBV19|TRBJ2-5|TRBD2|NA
TGTGCCAGTAGTGCCGGACTAGCGGGGCTGCAAGAGACCCAGTACTTC
CASSAGLAGLQETQYF
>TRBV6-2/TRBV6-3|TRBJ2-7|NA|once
TGTGCCAGCAGTCTAATTAACGAGCAGTACTTC
CASSLINEQYF
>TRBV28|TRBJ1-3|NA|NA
TGTGCCAGCAGTCAGACAGGCTCTGGAAACACCATATATTTT
CASSQTGSGNTIYF
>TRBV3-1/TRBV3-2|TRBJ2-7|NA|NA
TGTGCCAGCAGCCAAGAAGGAAGGAGGGGCGAGCAGTACTTC
CASSQEGRRGEQYF
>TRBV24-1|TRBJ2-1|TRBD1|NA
TGTGCCACCAGTGACCGAGGGGGCCGGAGGAATGAGCAGTTCTTC
CATSDRGGRRNEQFF
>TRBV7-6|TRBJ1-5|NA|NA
TGTGCCAGCAGCAAGGACAGCTATAGCAATCAGCCCCAGCATTTT
CASSKDSYSNQPQHF
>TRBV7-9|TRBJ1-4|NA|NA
TGTGCCAGCAGCTTGGGGGGGTATCTTAATGAAAAACTGTTTTTT
CASSLGGYLNEKLFF
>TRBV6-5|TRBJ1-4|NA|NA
TGTGCCAGCAGTTACTCGCAGGGTCTTAATGAAAAACTGTTTTTT
CASSYSQGLNEKLFF
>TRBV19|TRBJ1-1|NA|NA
TGTGCCAGTAGATCGGAGCGGGGAATGTTTGATATTTTGGTCACTGAAGCTTTCTTT
CASRSERGMFDILVTEAFF
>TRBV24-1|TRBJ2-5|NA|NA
TGTGCCACCCCTAGCTCGGAGACCCAGTACTTC
CATPSSETQYF
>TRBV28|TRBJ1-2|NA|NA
TGTGCCAGCAGTTTACCGGGTGGAGGGGCCTATGGCTACACCTTC
CASSLPGGGAYGYTF
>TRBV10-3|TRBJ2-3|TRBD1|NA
TGTGCCATCAGCCCCAACCGGGACAGTCTTAAAGATACGCAGTATTTT
CAISPNRDSLKDTQYF
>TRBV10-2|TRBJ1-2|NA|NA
TGCGCCAGCAGCCGAGGGAACGACTATGGCTACACCTTC
CASSRGNDYGYTF
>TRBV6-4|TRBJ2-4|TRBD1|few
TGTGCCAGCAGTGGGACAGGGGGAGACATTCAGTACTTC
CASSGTGGDIQYF
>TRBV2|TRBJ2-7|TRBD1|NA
TGTGCCAGCAGTCCGGGACAGGGCATTGCCTACGAGCAGTACTTC
CASSPGQGIAYEQYF
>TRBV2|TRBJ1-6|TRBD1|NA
TGTGCCAGCAGTGATGACAGGGAACGAACGCTCCACTTT
CASSDDRERTLHF
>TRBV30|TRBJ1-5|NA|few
TGTGCCTCCCGGGGAGGTGGAAATCAGCCCCAGCATTTT
CASRGGGNQPQHF
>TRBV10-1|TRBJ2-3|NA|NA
TGCGCCAGCAGTGAGTATAGGGGGAGCACAGATACGCAGTATTTT
CASSEYRGSTDTQYF
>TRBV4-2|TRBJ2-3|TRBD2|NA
TGTGCCAGCAGCCAACTCTCTGGACTAGCGGGGGGACCAGATACGCAGTATTTT
CASSQLSGLAGGPDTQYF
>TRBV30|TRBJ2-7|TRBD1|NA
TGTGCCTGGAGCCCGGGACAGGGGGTAAACGAGCAGTACTTC
CAWSPGQGVNEQYF
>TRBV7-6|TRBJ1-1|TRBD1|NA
TGTGCCAGCAGCTACCCAGGGGGCGGTTTAGGCACTGAAGCTTTCTTT
CASSYPGGGLGTEAFF
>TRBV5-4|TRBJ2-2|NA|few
TGTGCCAGCAGCCTGAACGGGGGGAACACCGGGGAGCTGTTTTTT
CASSLNGGNTGELFF
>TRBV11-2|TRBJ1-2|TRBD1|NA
TGTGCCAGCAGCACCGGGACAGGGGGCTTCTATGGCTACACCTTC
CASSTGTGGFYGYTF
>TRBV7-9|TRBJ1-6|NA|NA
TGTGCCAGCAGCTTAGAATTTCCGGGGAATTCACCCCTCCACTTT
CASSLEFPGNSPLHF
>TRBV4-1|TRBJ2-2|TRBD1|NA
TGCGCCAGCAGCCTCGGGACAGGAGCCCCTACCGGGGAGCTGTTTTTT
CASSLGTGAPTGELFF
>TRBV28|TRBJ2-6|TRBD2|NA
TGTGCCAGCATGCGGGGGGCAGGCGACTCTGGGGCCAACGTCCTGACTTTC
CASMRGAGDSGANVLTF